Listed below are T cell receptor beta chains from one sample, sequenced in a study of CD8+ T cells in alopecia areata. Some clones are missing from TCRdb's copy, which holds only in-frame ones; the method was immunoSEQ multiplex PCR. In the table there are some 210,000 clones, 50% to 60% of which are singletons. The material sequenced was CD4+ T cells sorted from blood, taken at week 0. These receptors originate from a human donor with alopecia areata. Each CDR3 is given with its conserved first and last residue. D genes are given only for firm matches. Some rows mark clone size as missing; the rest say once, few, many or name a class of expanded clone.

len	d_gene	abundance	v_gene	j_gene	CDR3aa	CDR3nt
12	.	once	TRBV18	TRBJ2-7	CASSPRAYEQYF	TGTGCCAGCTCACCCCGTGCCTACGAGCAGTACTTC
13	.	.	TRBV6-4	TRBJ1-1	CASSEQRNTEAFF	TGTGCCAGCAGTGAGCAGAGAAACACTGAAGCTTTCTTT
13	TRBD1	few	TRBV6-5	TRBJ2-7	CASSYHLAGGINF	TGTGCCAGCAGTTATCACCTTGCAGGGGGCATAAACTTC
15	.	.	TRBV5-1	TRBJ2-3	CASSLVTPPTDTQYF	TGCGCCAGCAGCTTGGTTACTCCTCCCACAGATACGCAGTATTTT
17	TRBD2	.	TRBV29-1	TRBJ2-1	CSVARLAGGSGGNEQFF	TGCAGCGTCGCCCGACTAGCGGGGGGGTCCGGTGGCAATGAGCAGTTCTTC
16	TRBD1	.	TRBV19	TRBJ2-7	CASSIDRGDRPYEQYF	TGTGCCAGTAGTATAGATCGCGGGGACAGGCCCTACGAGCAGTACTTC
13	TRBD2	.	TRBV7-3	TRBJ2-3	CASSLAGADTQYF	TGTGCCAGCAGCCTAGCGGGAGCAGATACGCAGTATTTT
15	TRBD1	.	TRBV5-1	TRBJ2-1	CASSLVGTGMNEQFF	TGCGCCAGCAGCTTGGTCGGGACAGGGATGAATGAGCAGTTCTTC
13	.	.	TRBV6-6	TRBJ1-1	CASSQVRGTEAFF	TGTGCCAGCAGTCAGGTTAGGGGGACTGAAGCTTTCTTT
18	TRBD1	few	TRBV23-1	TRBJ2-3	CASSQSGTGTGKTDTQYF	TGCGCCAGCAGTCAATCTGGGACCGGGACAGGGAAAACAGATACGCAGTATTTT
15	.	.	TRBV6-6	TRBJ1-5	CASSPLGESNQPQHF	TGTGCCAGCAGCCCCTTGGGAGAGAGCAATCAGCCCCAGCATTTT
14	.	.	TRBV27	TRBJ2-1	CASSFRQRNNEQFF	TGTGCCAGCAGTTTTAGGCAGCGGAACAATGAGCAGTTCTTC
12	.	few	TRBV7-9	TRBJ1-4	CASSRTNEKLFF	TGTGCCAGCAGCAGGACTAATGAAAAACTGTTTTTT
14	TRBD1	.	TRBV5-1	TRBJ2-5	CASRSGTVQETQYF	TGCGCCAGCAGGTCCGGGACAGTCCAAGAGACCCAGTACTTC
15	.	few	TRBV5-4	TRBJ2-1	CASSLEQISYNEQFF	TGTGCCAGCAGCTTAGAGCAAATCTCCTACAATGAGCAGTTCTTC
14	.	.	TRBV6-1	TRBJ2-2	CASRPGPNTGELFF	TGTGCCAGCAGACCGGGACCTAACACCGGGGAGCTGTTTTTT
15	.	.	TRBV30	TRBJ1-5	CAWSVSKIGNQPQHF	TGTGCCTGGAGTGTATCTAAGATCGGCAATCAGCCCCAGCATTTT